These 3 T cell receptor beta chains were all obtained from the same sample, sequenced in a study of blood T cell repertoires in COVID-19. Repertoires were generated with immunoSEQ multiplex PCR, while TCRdb's copy carries only in-frame clones and drops some. The sample has about 160,000 clones, 79% seen once. Sequencing was performed on peripheral blood. Receptors were obtained from an older woman with COVID-19, enrolled during active disease.

V gene TRBV10-2 combines with J gene TRBJ2-2; D gene unclear. This CDR3 has 16 amino acids. V was clipped by 5 bases and J by 0 bases, with 13 bases between them. Germline-derived CDR1 and CDR2 are WSHSY and SAAADI. In nucleotides, the CDR3 is TGCGCCAGCAGTAAAAGACACGATTCGAACACCGGGGAGCTGTTTTTT. Amino acids: CASSKRHDSNTGELFF.

In this sample, this clone turned up a few times. The V call is TRBV19, the J call TRBJ1-2; 8 nucleotides match TRBD1. This CDR3 is 13 amino acids long. J lost 13 bases, V lost 0 bases, and 7 bases had no gene match. Germline CDR1 LNHDA, CDR2 SQIVND (reference sequence). The CDR3 sequence is CASSIDLSGGRTF. The DNA for the CDR3 is TGTGCCAGTAGTATAGATCTATCAGGGGGCCGCACCTTC.

The chain employs TRBV29-1 and TRBJ2-3; 9 bases are a match to TRBD1. CDR1 is SQVTM and CDR2 is ANQGSEA in the germline V gene. With V trimmed by 7 bases and J by 2 bases, 4 bases remained unmatched. This CDR3 comprises 13 residues. Written as DNA, the CDR3 is TGCAGCGACCGGGACAGGGACACAGATACGCAGTATTTT. Translated: CSDRDRDTDTQYF.